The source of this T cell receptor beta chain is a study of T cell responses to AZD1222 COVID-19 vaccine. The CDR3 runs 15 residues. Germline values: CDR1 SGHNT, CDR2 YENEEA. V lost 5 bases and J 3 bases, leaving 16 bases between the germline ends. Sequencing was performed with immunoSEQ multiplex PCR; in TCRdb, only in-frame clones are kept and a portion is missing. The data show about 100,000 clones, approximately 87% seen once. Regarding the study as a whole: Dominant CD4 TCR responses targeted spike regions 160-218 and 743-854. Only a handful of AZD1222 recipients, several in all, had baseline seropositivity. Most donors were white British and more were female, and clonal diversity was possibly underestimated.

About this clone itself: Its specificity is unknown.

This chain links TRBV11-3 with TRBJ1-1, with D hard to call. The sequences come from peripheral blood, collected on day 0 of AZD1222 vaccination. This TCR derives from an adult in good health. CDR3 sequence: CASSTGRGWDTEAFF. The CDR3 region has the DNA TGTGCCAGCAGCACTGGTCGGGGTTGGGACACTGAAGCTTTCTTT.